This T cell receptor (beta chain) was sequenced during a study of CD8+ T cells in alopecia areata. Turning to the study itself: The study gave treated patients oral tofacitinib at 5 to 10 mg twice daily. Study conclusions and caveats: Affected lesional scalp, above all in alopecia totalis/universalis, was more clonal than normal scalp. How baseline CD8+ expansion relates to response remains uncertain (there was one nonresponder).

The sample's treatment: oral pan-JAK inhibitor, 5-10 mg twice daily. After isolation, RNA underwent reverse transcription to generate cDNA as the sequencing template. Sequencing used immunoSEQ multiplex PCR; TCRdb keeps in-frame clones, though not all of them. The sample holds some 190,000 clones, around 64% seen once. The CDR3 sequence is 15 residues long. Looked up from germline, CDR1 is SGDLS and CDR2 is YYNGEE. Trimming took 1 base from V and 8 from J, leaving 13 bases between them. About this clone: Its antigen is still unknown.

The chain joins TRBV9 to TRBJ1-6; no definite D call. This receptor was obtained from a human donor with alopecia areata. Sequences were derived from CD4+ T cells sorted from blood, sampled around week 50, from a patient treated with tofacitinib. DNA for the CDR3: TGTGCCAGCAGCGTACTCCCGGACGTATATTCACCCCTCCACTTT. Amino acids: CASSVLPDVYSPLHF.